Each of the 21 T cell receptor beta chains below was sequenced from the same sample in a study of CD8 T cells in Susac syndrome (dated by TCRdb to about 2019). The library was built by means of the immunoSEQ multiplex PCR assay. RNA was extracted using the RNeasy kit, and about 0.45 to 1 microgram was reverse transcribed with random hexamers. TCRdb reworked the public reads: Q25 trimming with fastp, MiXCR clone assembly, productive beta chains retained. Each CDR3 protein appears once, grouped with its most common genes and DNA. This sample lists about 77,000 distinct CDR3 sequences; just over 90% were detected once. Together, the top ten hold 0.52% of the sample. The specimen sequenced was CD4+ T cells from PBMCs. The receptors come from a human donor with Susac syndrome.

With respect to this clonotype: It is unclear where the CDR3 begins or ends on the DNA, so no DNA is shown, and the CDR3 is as TCRdb lists it. The chain uses TRBV7-5 and TRBJ2-1; the table names TRBD2, a call not compared with the DNA. TRBV7-5 is reported as a pseudogene. The CDR3 spans 23 residues, counting both ends. The CDR3 sequence is CISVPEAYLGTSGGASSYNEQFF.

This clonotype was picked up one time. The chain employs TRBV5-1 and TRBJ1-6, with D perhaps TRBD1 (6 bases). Between the trimmed V and J ends, which lost 4 bases and 4 bases, there was a span of 9 bases. Looked up from germline, CDR1 is SGHRS and CDR2 is YFSETQ. This CDR3 comprises 14 residues. In nucleotides, the CDR3 is TGCGCCAGCAGCCCCGGACAGTATAATTCACCCCTCCACTTT. The encoded protein is CASSPGQYNSPLHF.

The chain links TRBV27 to TRBJ2-7; D gene unclear. Germline values: CDR1 MNHEY, CDR2 SMNVEV (reference sequence). With 4 bases removed from V and 7 bases from J, the gap between germline ends came to 14 bases. The CDR3 is 13 amino acids. CDR3 coding DNA: TGTGCCAGCAGTTCTCCCCCCCTCTCTGAGCAGTACTTC. Translation: CASSSPPLSEQYF.

This chain links TRBV18 with TRBJ2-1, with 7 bases that match TRBD2. V was clipped by 1 base and J by 8 bases; unmatched bases: 8. The CDR3 extends over 15 amino acids. From germline, CDR1 is KGHSH and CDR2 LQKENI. Here the CDR3 reads CASSPRAGVEYEQFF. DNA of the CDR3: TGTGCCAGCTCACCACGGGCGGGAGTGGAATATGAGCAGTTCTTC.

The rearrangement joins TRBV28 to TRBJ1-3; D is undetermined. V was trimmed by 5 bases and J by 2 bases, leaving 13 bases between them. The germline CDR1 and CDR2 sequences are MDHEN and SYDVKM. This CDR3 spans 15 amino acids. CDR3 in amino acids: CASSPVAGTGNTIYF. CDR3 bases: TGTGCCAGCAGTCCCGTTGCAGGTACTGGAAACACCATATATTTT.

This chain joins TRBV6-5 and TRBJ1-2; D may be TRBD1 (6 bases). Trimming took off 4 bases at V and 2 bases at J, with 20 bases between the two ends. Germline assignment: CDR1 MNHEY and CDR2 SVGAGI. This CDR3 spans 17 amino acids. The CDR3 coding sequence is TGTGCCAGCAGTTCCCCTCAGGGGTCTCGGGGGAACTATGGCTACACCTTC. It codes for CASSSPQGSRGNYGYTF.

The chain is built from TRBV12-3 or TRBV12-4 and TRBJ1-4; D remains ambiguous. V lost 5 bases to trimming and J lost 8 bases, with 15 bases between them. CDR3 length: 14 residues. The CDR3 DNA reads TGTGCCAGCAGTCCCCAACCGGTCGGGGAAAAACTGTTTTTT. This encodes CASSPQPVGEKLFF.

This clonotype was recorded once. The V and J genes are TRBV5-1 and TRBJ2-7; D might be TRBD1 or TRBD2, each matching 6 bases. CDR1 and CDR2 from the germline V gene are SGHRS and YFSETQ. CDR3 length equals 16 residues. Between the trimmed V and J ends, which lost 4 bases and 3 bases, there was a span of 20 bases. In nucleotides, the CDR3 is TGCGCCAGCAGCCTAGTAAAACAGGGAGGCCACTACGAGCAGTACTTC. The encoded protein is CASSLVKQGGHYEQYF.

This clonotype came up a few times. The V call is TRBV2, the J call TRBJ2-5; unclear D gene. V was cut by 7 bases and J by 0 bases, with 6 bases left in between. There are 12 residues in the CDR3. Germline V gene sequence: CDR1 SNHLY, CDR2 FYNNEI. The CDR3 reads CASTMYQETQYF. In nucleotides, the CDR3 is TGTGCCAGCACCATGTACCAAGAGACCCAGTACTTC. The whole variable domain, filled in from reference TRBV2 and TRBJ2-5, reads EPEVTQTPSHQVTQMGQEVILRCVPISNHLYFYWYRQILGQKVEFLVSFYNNEISEKSEIFDDQFSVERPDGSNFTLKIRSTKLEDSAMYFCASTMYQETQYFGPGTRLLVL.

V is TRBV28 and J is TRBJ1-1; the D is unclear. This CDR3 has 13 residues. Trimming left V 7 bases short and J 10 bases short, with 19 bases between. Germline assignment: CDR1 MDHEN and CDR2 SYDVKM. Here the CDR3 reads CASTALFRDGAFF. CDR3 bases: TGTGCCAGCACCGCTTTATTTAGGGATGGAGCTTTCTTT.

This chain connects TRBV29-1 to TRBJ1-2, with TRBD1 matching 8 bases. CDR1 is SQVTM, CDR2 ANQGSEA, per germline. The trim removed 1 base at V and 6 bases at J, leaving 10 bases unmatched. The CDR3 loop spans 15 amino acids. The CDR3 sequence is CSVEGARGRTDGYTF. CDR3 in DNA: TGCAGCGTTGAAGGGGCCAGGGGGCGGACGGATGGCTACACCTTC.

The chain links TRBV25-1 to TRBJ1-2; D call uncertain. The ends were cut back, 5 bases at V and 4 bases at J, with 8 bases in the middle. CDR1 MGHDK and CDR2 SYGVNS come from the germline V gene. The CDR3 has 12 amino acids. The CDR3 is CASSLLPYGYTF. DNA of the CDR3: TGTGCCAGCAGTCTCTTGCCCTATGGCTACACCTTC.

V usage is TRBV7-9 and J usage is TRBJ2-7; no firm D call. The CDR3 runs 12 residues. Trimming stripped 4 bases from V and 4 bases from J, with 8 bases between. Germline V gene lookup returns CDR1 SEHNR and CDR2 FQNEAQ (reference sequence). CDR3 in DNA: TGTGCCAGCAGCTCGCATCATTACGAGCAGTACTTC. Its protein is CASSSHHYEQYF.

This clonotype appeared a single time. This rearrangement joins TRBV18 to TRBJ2-5; perhaps TRBD2 as D (5 bases). Looked up from germline, CDR1 is KGHSH and CDR2 is LQKENI. V was cut by 5 bases and J by 0 bases, with 7 bases left in between. This CDR3 has 13 amino acids. As DNA, the CDR3 is TGTGCCAGCTCAGCCGGGAACCAAGAGACCCAGTACTTC. It translates to CASSAGNQETQYF.

The chain recombines TRBV5-6 with TRBJ2-1; D possibly uses TRBD1 or TRBD2 (5 bases each). This CDR3 comprises 16 residues. The germline gives CDR1 SGHDT, CDR2 YYEEEE. Trimming pared 0 bases from V and 8 bases from J, leaving 18 bases between. CDR3 residues: CASSLVWRVRGYEQFF. CDR3 coding DNA: TGTGCCAGCAGCTTGGTGTGGCGGGTCCGGGGCTATGAGCAGTTCTTC. Using reference TRBV5-6 and TRBJ2-1 for the parts outside the CDR3, the full variable domain is DAGVTQSPTHLIKTRGQQVTLRCSPKSGHDTVSWYQQALGQGPQFIFQYYEEEERQRGNFPDRFSGHQFPNYSSELNVNALLLGDSALYLCASSLVWRVRGYEQFFGPGTRLTVL.

The rearrangement links TRBV6-5 to TRBJ1-2, with D possibly being TRBD1 (6 bases). Germline CDR1 reads MNHEY; CDR2 reads SVGAGI. V was trimmed by 7 bases and J by 5 bases, leaving 20 bases between them. This CDR3 comprises 15 residues. CDR3 DNA: TGTGCCAGCACTGGCGAGAGACAGGCATTTTATGGCTACACCTTC. It is translated as CASTGERQAFYGYTF.

The rearrangement uses TRBV7-3 and TRBJ2-3; D is ambiguous. CDR1 is SGHTA, CDR2 FQGTGA, per germline. V gave up 5 bases and J gave up 4 bases, with 16 bases separating them. This CDR3 is 15 amino acids long. The CDR3 sequence is CASSLTIVRSDTQYF. The CDR3, as DNA: TGTGCCAGCAGCCTTACAATAGTGAGGTCAGATACGCAGTATTTT.

The V gene is TRBV14, the J gene TRBJ2-3; possible D gene TRBD1, 6 bases. Germline V CDR1 and CDR2: SGHDN, FVKESK. V dropped 0 bases and J dropped 3 bases, with 13 bases sitting between them. The CDR3 covers 16 residues. CDR3 residues: CASSQDLGHTTDTQYF. In DNA, the CDR3 is TGTGCCAGCAGCCAAGATCTGGGACATACAACAGATACGCAGTATTTT. The full variable domain, completed using reference TRBV14 and TRBJ2-3, is EAGVTQFPSHSVIEKGQTVTLRCDPISGHDNLYWYRRVMGKEIKFLLHFVKESKQDESGMPNNRFLAERTGGTYSTLKVQPAELEDSGVYFCASSQDLGHTTDTQYFGPGTRLTVL.

V gene TRBV4-2 combines with J gene TRBJ2-2, with D unresolved. The CDR3 spans 17 residues. CDR1 is LGHNA, CDR2 YNFKEQ, per germline. V was cut by 2 bases and J by 5 bases, with 18 bases left in between. This CDR3 reads CASSQTTSRAGTGELFF. In DNA form, the CDR3 reads TGTGCCAGCAGCCAAACCACAAGCCGGGCCGGGACCGGGGAGCTGTTTTTT.

The chain joins TRBV6-4 to TRBJ2-1; no clear D gene. This CDR3 contains 13 residues. Germline loops: CDR1 MRHNA, CDR2 SNTAGT. Deletions cut 0 bases from V and 9 bases from J, with 9 bases between. The CDR3, as DNA: TGTGCCAGCAGTGACTCGTCCGTAGGTGAGCAGTTCTTC. This encodes CASSDSSVGEQFF.

The chain has TRBV3-1 and TRBJ1-6, with D possibly matching TRBD1 (5 bases). V lost 0 bases to trimming and J lost 6 bases, with 15 bases between them. Germline CDR1 LGHDT, CDR2 YNNKEL (reference sequence). The CDR3 consists of 17 residues. The CDR3 coding sequence is TGTGCCAGCAGCCAAGATAGGTGGGGGTATAGTAATTCACCCCTCCACTTT. Translating gives CASSQDRWGYSNSPLHF.